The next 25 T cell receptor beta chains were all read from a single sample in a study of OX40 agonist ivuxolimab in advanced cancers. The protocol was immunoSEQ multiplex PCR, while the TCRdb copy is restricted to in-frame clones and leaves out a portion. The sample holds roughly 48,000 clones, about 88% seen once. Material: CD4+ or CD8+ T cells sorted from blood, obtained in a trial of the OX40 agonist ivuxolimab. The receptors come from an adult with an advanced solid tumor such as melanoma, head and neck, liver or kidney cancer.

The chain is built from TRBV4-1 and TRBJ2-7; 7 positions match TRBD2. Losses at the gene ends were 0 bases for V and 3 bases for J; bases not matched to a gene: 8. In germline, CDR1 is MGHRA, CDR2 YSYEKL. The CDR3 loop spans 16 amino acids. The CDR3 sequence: CASSQDLWEGDYEQYF. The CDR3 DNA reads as TGCGCCAGCAGCCAAGATCTGTGGGAGGGTGACTACGAGCAGTACTTC.

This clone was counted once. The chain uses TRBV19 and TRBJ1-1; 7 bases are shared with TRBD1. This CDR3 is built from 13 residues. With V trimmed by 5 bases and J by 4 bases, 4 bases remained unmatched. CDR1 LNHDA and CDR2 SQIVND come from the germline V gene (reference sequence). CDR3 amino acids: CASSSQGVTEAFF. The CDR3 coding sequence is TGTGCCAGTAGTTCCCAGGGGGTCACTGAAGCTTTCTTT.

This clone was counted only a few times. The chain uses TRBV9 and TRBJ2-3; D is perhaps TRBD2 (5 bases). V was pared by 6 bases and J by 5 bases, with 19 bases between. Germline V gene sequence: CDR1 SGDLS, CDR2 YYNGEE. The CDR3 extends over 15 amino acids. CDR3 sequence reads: CASTRSAVKGDTQYF. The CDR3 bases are TGTGCCAGCACCAGATCAGCGGTGAAGGGAGATACGCAGTATTTT.

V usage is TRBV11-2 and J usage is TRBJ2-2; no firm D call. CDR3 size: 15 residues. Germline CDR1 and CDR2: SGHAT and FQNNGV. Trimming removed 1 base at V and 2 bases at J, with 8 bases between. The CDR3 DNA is TGTGCCAGCAGCTTAGGACAAATTAACACCGGGGAGCTGTTTTTT. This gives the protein CASSLGQINTGELFF.

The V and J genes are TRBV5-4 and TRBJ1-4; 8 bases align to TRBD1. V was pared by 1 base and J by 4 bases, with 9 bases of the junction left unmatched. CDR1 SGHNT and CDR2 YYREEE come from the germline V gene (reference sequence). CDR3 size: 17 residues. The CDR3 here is CASSLQGAVRGNEKLFF. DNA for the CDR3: TGTGCCAGCAGCTTGCAGGGGGCTGTACGGGGTAATGAAAAACTGTTTTTT. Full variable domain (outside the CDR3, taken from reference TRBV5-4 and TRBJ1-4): ETGVTQSPTHLIKTRGQQVTLRCSSQSGHNTVSWYQQALGQGPQFIFQYYREEENGRGNFPPRFSGLQFPNYSSELNVNALELDDSALYLCASSLQGAVRGNEKLFFGSGTQLSVL.

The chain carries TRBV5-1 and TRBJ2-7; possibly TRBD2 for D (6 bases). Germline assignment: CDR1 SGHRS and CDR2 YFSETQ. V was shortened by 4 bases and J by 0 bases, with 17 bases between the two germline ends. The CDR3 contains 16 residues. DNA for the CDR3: TGCGCCAGCAGCCTCGGAGGTGGGGGGAGCTCCTACGAGCAGTACTTC. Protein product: CASSLGGGGSSYEQYF.

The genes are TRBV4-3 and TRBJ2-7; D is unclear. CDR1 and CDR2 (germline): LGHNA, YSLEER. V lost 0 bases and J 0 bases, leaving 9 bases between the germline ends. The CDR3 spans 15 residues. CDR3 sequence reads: CASSQEITDSYEQYF. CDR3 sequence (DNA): TGCGCCAGCAGCCAAGAGATAACAGACTCCTACGAGCAGTACTTC.

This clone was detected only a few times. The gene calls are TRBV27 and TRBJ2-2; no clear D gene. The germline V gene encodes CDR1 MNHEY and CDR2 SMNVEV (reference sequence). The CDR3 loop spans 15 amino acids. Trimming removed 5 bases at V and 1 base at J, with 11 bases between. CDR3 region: CASSQTRLNTGELFF. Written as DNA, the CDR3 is TGTGCCAGCAGTCAGACTCGACTGAACACCGGGGAGCTGTTTTTT.

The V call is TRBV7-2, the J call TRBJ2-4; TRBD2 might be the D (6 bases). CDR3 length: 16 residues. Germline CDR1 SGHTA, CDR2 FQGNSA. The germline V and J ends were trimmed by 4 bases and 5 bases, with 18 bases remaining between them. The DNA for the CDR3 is TGTGCCAGCAGCTCCGCCTCGGGACTTGGGGAAAACATTCAGTACTTC. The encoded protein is CASSSASGLGENIQYF.

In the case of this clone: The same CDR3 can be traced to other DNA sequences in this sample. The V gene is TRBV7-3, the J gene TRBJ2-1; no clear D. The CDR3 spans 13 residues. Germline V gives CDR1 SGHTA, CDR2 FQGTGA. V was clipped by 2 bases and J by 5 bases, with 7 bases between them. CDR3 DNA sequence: TGTGCCAGCAGCTTAGGGCCAGACAATGAGCAGTTCTTC. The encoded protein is CASSLGPDNEQFF. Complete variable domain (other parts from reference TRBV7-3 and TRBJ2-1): GAGVSQTPSNKVTEKGKYVELRCDPISGHTALYWYRQSLGQGPEFLIYFQGTGAADDSGLPNDRFFAVRPEGSVSTLKIQRTERGDSAVYLCASSLGPDNEQFFGPGTRLTVL.

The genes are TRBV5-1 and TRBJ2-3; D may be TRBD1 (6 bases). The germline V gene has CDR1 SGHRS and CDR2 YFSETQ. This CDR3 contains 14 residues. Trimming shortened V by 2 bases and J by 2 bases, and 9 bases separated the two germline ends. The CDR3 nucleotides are TGCGCCAGCAGCTTAGGGGGATACACAGATACGCAGTATTTT. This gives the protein CASSLGGYTDTQYF.

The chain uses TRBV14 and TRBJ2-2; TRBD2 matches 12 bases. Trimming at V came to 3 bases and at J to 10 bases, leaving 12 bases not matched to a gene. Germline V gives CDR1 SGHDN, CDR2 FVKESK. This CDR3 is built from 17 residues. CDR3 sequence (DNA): TGTGCCAGCAGCCAGCGGGCGCTAGCGGGGGGGCCCAAGGAGCTGTTTTTT. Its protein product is CASSQRALAGGPKELFF.

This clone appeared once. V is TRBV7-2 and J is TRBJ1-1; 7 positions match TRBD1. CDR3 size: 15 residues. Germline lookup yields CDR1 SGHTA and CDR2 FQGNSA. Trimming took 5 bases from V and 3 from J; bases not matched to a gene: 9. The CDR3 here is CASSKATGTYTEAFF. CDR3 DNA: TGTGCCAGCAGCAAAGCGACAGGGACTTACACTGAAGCTTTCTTT. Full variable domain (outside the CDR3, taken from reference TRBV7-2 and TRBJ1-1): GAGVSQSPSNKVTEKGKDVELRCDPISGHTALYWYRQSLGQGLEFLIYFQGNSAPDKSGLPSDRFSAERTGGSVSTLTIQRTQQEDSAVYLCASSKATGTYTEAFFGQGTRLTVV.

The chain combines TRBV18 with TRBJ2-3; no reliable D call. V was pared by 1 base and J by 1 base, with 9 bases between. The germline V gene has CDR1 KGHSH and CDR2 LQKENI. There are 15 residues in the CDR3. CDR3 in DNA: TGTGCCAGCTCACCACGGCAATCGGGCACAGATACGCAGTATTTT. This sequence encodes CASSPRQSGTDTQYF.

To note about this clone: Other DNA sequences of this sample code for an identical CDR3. The CDR3 region has the DNA TGTGCCAGTAGCCGGGGACTAGCGGGAGAAGTAGAGACCCAGTACTTC. It codes for CASSRGLAGEVETQYF. This chain links TRBV5-4 with TRBJ2-5, with TRBD2 matching over 14 bases. V lost 8 bases and J lost 4; bases outside the gene matches: 10. The germline V gene encodes CDR1 SGHNT and CDR2 YYREEE (reference sequence). The CDR3 consists of 16 residues.

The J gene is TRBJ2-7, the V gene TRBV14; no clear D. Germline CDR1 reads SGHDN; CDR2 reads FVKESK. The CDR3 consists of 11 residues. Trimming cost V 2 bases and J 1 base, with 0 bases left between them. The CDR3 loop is CASSQSYEQYF. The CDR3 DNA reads TGTGCCAGCAGCCAATCCTACGAGCAGTACTTC.

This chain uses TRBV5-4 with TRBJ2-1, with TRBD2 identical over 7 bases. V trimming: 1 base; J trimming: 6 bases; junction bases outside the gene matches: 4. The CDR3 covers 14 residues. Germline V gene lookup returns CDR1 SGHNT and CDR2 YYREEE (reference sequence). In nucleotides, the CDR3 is TGTGCCAGCAGCTTGAAAACTAGCGCCAATGAGCAGTTCTTC. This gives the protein CASSLKTSANEQFF.

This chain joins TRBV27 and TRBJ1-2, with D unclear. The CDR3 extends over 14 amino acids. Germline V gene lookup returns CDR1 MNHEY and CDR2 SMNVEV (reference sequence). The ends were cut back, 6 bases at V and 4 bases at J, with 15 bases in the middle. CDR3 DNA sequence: TGTGCCAGCAGCCCAAGGGCAGACGTCTATGGCTACACCTTC. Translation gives CASSPRADVYGYTF.

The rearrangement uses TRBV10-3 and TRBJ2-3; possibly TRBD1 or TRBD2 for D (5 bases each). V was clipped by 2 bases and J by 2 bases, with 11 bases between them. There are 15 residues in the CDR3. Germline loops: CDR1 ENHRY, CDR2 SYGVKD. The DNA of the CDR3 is TGTGCCATCAGTGAGGGGGACGGATACACAGATACGCAGTATTTT. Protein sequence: CAISEGDGYTDTQYF.

CDR3 loop: CASSLIRRGVVTQYF. CDR3 sequence (DNA): TGTGCCAGCAGCTTAATTCGGAGGGGTGTTGTGACCCAGTACTTC. This chain links TRBV7-2 with TRBJ2-5, with TRBD2 as a possible D gene (6 bases). Trimming cost V 2 bases and J 7 bases, with 17 bases left between them. The germline V gene has CDR1 SGHTA and CDR2 FQGNSA. This CDR3 has 15 residues.

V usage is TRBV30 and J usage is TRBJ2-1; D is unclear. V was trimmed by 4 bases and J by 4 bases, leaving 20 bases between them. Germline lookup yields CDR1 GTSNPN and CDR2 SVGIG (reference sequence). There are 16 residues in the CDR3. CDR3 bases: TGTGCCTGGAATCCACCCTCTCAGCTCAGGTACAATGAGCAGTTCTTC. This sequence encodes CAWNPPSQLRYNEQFF. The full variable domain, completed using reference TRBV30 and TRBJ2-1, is SQTIHQWPATLVQPVGSPLSLECTVEGTSNPNLYWYRQAAGRGLQLLFYSVGIGQISSEVPQNLSASRPQDRQFILSSKKLLLSDSGFYLCAWNPPSQLRYNEQFFGPGTRLTVL.

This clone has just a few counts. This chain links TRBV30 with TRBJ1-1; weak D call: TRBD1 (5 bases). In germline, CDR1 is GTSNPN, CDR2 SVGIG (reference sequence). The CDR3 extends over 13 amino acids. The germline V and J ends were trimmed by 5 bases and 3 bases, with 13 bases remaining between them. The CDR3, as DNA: TGTGCCTGGGAGGAGCCGGGGGACACTGAAGCTTTCTTT. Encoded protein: CAWEEPGDTEAFF.

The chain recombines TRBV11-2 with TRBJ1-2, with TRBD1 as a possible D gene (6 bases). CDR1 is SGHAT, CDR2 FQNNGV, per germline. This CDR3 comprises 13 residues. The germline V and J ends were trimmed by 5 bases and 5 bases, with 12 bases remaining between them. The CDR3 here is CASSPGAGYGYTF. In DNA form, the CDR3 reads TGTGCCAGCAGCCCGGGGGCGGGATATGGCTACACCTTC.

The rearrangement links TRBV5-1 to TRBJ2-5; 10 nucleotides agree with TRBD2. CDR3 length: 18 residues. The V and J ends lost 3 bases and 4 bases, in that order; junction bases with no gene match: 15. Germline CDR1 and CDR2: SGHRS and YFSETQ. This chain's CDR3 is CASSWGTLAGAPGETQYF. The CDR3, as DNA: TGCGCCAGCAGCTGGGGGACGCTAGCGGGGGCGCCTGGAGAGACCCAGTACTTC. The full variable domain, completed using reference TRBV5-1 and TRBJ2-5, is KAGVTQTPRYLIKTRGQQVTLSCSPISGHRSVSWYQQTPGQGLQFLFEYFSETQRNKGNFPGRFSGRQFSNSRSEMNVSTLELGDSALYLCASSWGTLAGAPGETQYFGPGTRLLVL.

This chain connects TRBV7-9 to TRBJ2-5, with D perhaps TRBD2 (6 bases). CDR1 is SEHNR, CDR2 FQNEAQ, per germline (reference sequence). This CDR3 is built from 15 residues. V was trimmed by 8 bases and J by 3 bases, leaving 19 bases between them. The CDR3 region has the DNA TGTGCCAGCGGGGCCTACTACGGACTAAAAGAGACCCAGTACTTC. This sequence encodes CASGAYYGLKETQYF.